This T cell receptor beta chain was profiled in a study of T cell responses to AZD1222 COVID-19 vaccine. Repertoires were generated with immunoSEQ multiplex PCR, while TCRdb's copy carries only in-frame clones and drops some. The data show about 120,000 clones, about 86% seen once. The CDR3 loop spans 16 amino acids. This clone showed up just once. Its antigen remains unknown. The study's findings and limits: Most donors were white British, females outnumbered males, and clonal diversity was possibly underestimated. Baseline seropositives among AZD1222 recipients totaled only five or six. Across spike, vaccine-associated CD4 TCRs were found, dominant at 160-218 and 743-854.

This clonotype was obtained from an adult who received the AZD1222 COVID-19 vaccine. The chain combines TRBV1 with TRBJ1-1. TRBV1 has pseudogene status. This material consisted of peripheral blood, taken 28 days after the second AZD1222 dose. As DNA, the CDR3 is TGCACCAGCAGCCAAGGTATTAAGGGGACGAACACTGAAGCTTTCTTT. Translated: CTSSQGIKGTNTEAFF.